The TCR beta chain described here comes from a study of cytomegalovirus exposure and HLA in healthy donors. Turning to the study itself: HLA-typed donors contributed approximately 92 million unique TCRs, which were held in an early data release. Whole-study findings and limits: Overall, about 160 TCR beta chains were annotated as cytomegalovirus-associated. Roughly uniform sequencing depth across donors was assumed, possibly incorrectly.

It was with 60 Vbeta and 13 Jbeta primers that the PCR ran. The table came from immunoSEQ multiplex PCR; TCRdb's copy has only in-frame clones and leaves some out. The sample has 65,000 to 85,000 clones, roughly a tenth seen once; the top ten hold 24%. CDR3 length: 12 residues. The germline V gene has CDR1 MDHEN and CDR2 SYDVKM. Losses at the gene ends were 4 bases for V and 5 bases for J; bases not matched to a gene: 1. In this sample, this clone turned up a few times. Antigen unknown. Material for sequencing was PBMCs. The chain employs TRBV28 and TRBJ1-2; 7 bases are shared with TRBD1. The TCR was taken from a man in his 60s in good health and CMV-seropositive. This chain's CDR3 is CASSSGQYGYTF. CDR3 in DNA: TGTGCCAGCAGTTCGGGACAGTATGGCTACACCTTC.